These 10 T cell receptor beta chains were all obtained from the same sample, sequenced in a study of Graves' ophthalmopathy and Graves' hyperthyroidism. TCR beta CDR3 regions were amplified from RNA transcripts. An initial RT-PCR round employing HTBI primers preceded a second-round multiplex PCR. A single record per CDR3 protein comes from TCRdb applying MiXCR to the multiplex PCR reads. The data show 650,000 to 900,000 distinct CDR3 sequences, with 40% seen just once and less than 55% held by the top ten. The sample comprised peripheral blood. Source of these receptors: an adult man with Graves' ophthalmopathy.

The chain joins TRBV25-1 to TRBJ1-2, with 12 nucleotides matching TRBD1. The trim removed 8 bases at V and 7 bases at J, leaving 8 bases unmatched. CDR1 and CDR2 (germline): MGHDK, SYGVNS. The CDR3 extends over 14 amino acids. DNA of the CDR3: TGTGCCAGCCTTCCGGGACAGGGGGCTCTTGGCTACACCTTC. The encoded protein is CASLPGQGALGYTF.

This clonotype occurred many times. CDR3 bases: TGCAGCGTTGCTGGCGGCAGAATGAACACTGAAGCTTTCTTT. Protein sequence: CSVAGGRMNTEAFF. The chain is built from TRBV29-1 and TRBJ1-1; D is undetermined. V was clipped by 4 bases and J by 0 bases, with 12 bases between them. The CDR3 extends over 14 amino acids. CDR1 is SQVTM and CDR2 is ANQGSEA in the germline V gene.

Remarks on this clonotype: The junction differs from germline at one of its ends, possibly a read error. The chain couples TRBV10-2 to TRBJ1-2; 7 positions match TRBD1. The CDR3 runs 11 residues. The V gene's germline CDR1 is WSHSY and CDR2 SAAADI. CDR3 sequence: CASRGEYGYTF. CDR3 coding DNA: TGTGCCAGCAGGGGGGAATATGGCTACACCTTC.

The chain has TRBV7-9 and TRBJ2-2; unclear D gene. The V gene's germline CDR1 is SEHNR and CDR2 FQNEAQ (reference sequence). V gave up 4 bases and J gave up 7 bases, with 7 bases separating them. The CDR3 is made up of 12 amino acids. Written as DNA, the CDR3 is TGTGCCAGCAGCTATGATAGCGGGGAGCTGTTTTTT. Its protein product is CASSYDSGELFF. Filled out from reference TRBV7-9 and TRBJ2-2, the complete variable domain reads DTGVSQNPRHKITKRGQNVTFRCDPISEHNRLYWYRQTLGQGPEFLTYFQNEAQLEKSRLLSDRFSAERPKGSFSTLEIQRTEQGDSAMYLCASSYDSGELFFGEGSRLTVL.

CDR3 region: CASRPGQGNQETQYF. CDR3 DNA sequence: TGTGCCAGTAGACCGGGACAGGGGAACCAAGAGACCCAGTACTTC. The chain couples TRBV19 to TRBJ2-5; 10 nucleotides match TRBD1. Germline V gene lookup returns CDR1 LNHDA and CDR2 SQIVND (reference sequence). V gave up 6 bases and J gave up 0 bases; unmatched junction bases: 4. The CDR3 consists of 15 residues.

This clonotype was counted a few times. The chain links TRBV20-1 to TRBJ1-1, with D possibly matching TRBD1 (6 bases). The CDR3 loop spans 13 amino acids. CDR1 is DFQATT, CDR2 SNEGSKA, per germline (reference sequence). The chain's CDR3 is CRHDMGARTEAFF. CDR3 bases: TGCAGACATGATATGGGGGCGAGAACTGAAGCTTTCTTT.

This clonotype appeared many times. The chain joins TRBV14 to TRBJ1-2; 8 nucleotides line up with TRBD1. Germline assignment: CDR1 SGHDN and CDR2 FVKESK. V lost 4 bases and J lost 9; bases outside the gene matches: 4. The CDR3 has 12 residues. The CDR3: CASSPRTGSYTF. As DNA, the CDR3 is TGTGCCAGCAGCCCTAGGACAGGGAGCTACACCTTC.

This clonotype was counted at least ten times. This chain links TRBV2 with TRBJ1-2; 9 bases align to TRBD1. Trimming at V came to 6 bases and at J to 7 bases, leaving 18 bases not matched to a gene. Germline assignment: CDR1 SNHLY and CDR2 FYNNEI. The length of the CDR3 is 17 residues. CDR3 region: CASSESPGQGIFGGYTF. The CDR3 DNA is TGTGCCAGCAGCGAATCTCCGGGACAGGGAATATTTGGTGGCTACACCTTC.

This clonotype was detected only a few times. The chain couples TRBV2 to TRBJ2-7; D is undetermined. Trimming shortened V by 6 bases and J by 0 bases, and 9 bases separated the two germline ends. CDR3 length: 13 amino acids. CDR1 is SNHLY, CDR2 FYNNEI, per germline. The chain's CDR3 is CASRAGPSYEQYF. The CDR3 DNA follows: TGTGCCAGCAGAGCAGGACCCTCCTACGAGCAGTACTTC.

As to this clonotype: This clone may be a read error of a much larger clone one base away. The J gene is TRBJ1-2, the V gene TRBV7-2; D perhaps matches TRBD1 (6 bases). Germline V gene lookup returns CDR1 SGHTA and CDR2 FQGNSA. The ends were cut back, 5 bases at V and 4 bases at J, with 14 bases in the middle. The CDR3 has 14 residues. CDR3 residues: CASSQGGVVYGYTF. CDR3 in DNA: TGTGCCAGCAGCCAAGGGGGGGTAGTCTATGGCTACACCTTC.